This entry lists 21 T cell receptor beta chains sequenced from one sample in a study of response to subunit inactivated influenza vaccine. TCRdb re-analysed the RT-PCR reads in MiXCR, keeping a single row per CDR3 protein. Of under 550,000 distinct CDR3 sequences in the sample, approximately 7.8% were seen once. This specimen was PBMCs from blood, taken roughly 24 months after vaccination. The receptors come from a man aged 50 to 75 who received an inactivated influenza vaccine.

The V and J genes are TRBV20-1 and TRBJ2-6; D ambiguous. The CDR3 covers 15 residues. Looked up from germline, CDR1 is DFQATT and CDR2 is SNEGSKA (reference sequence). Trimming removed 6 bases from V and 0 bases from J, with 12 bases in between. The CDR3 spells CSAGDASSGANVLTF. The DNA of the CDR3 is TGCAGTGCAGGTGACGCCAGCTCTGGGGCCAACGTCCTGACTTTC.

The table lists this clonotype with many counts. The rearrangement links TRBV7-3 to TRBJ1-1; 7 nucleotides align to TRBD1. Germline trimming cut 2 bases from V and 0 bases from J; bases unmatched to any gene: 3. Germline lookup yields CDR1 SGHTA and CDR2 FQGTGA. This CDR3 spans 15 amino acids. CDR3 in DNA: TGTGCCAGCAGCTTAGAGGGACAGCTGAACACTGAAGCTTTCTTT. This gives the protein CASSLEGQLNTEAFF.

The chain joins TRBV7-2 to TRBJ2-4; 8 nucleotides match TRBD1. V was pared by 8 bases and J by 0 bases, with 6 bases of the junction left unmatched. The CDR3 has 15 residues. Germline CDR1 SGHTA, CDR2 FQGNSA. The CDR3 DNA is TGTGCCAGCGGACCCAGGGGGCTAGCCAAAAACATTCAGTACTTC. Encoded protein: CASGPRGLAKNIQYF. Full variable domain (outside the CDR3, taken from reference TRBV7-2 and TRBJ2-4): GAGVSQSPSNKVTEKGKDVELRCDPISGHTALYWYRQSLGQGLEFLIYFQGNSAPDKSGLPSDRFSAERTGGSVSTLTIQRTQQEDSAVYLCASGPRGLAKNIQYFGAGTRLSVL.

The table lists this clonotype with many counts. CDR3 protein: CASSQGSFTEAFF. DNA for the CDR3: TGTGCCAGCAGCCAAGGATCTTTCACTGAAGCTTTCTTT. The genes are TRBV3-1 and TRBJ1-1, with D unclear. CDR1 is LGHDT and CDR2 is YNNKEL in the germline V gene (reference sequence). V was pared by 1 base and J by 4 bases, with 7 bases between. There are 13 residues in the CDR3.

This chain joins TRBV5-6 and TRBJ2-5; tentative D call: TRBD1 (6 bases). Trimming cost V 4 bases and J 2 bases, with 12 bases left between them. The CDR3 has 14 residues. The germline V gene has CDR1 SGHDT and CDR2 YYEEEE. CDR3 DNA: TGTGCCAGCAGCATCGGGACAATTCAAGAGACCCAGTACTTC. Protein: CASSIGTIQETQYF.

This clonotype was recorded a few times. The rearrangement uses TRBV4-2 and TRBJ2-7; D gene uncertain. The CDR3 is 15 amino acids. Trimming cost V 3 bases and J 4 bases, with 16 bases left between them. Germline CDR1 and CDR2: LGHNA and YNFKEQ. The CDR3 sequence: CASSQPQARIYEQYF. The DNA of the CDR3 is TGTGCCAGCAGCCAGCCCCAGGCCCGGATTTACGAGCAGTACTTC.

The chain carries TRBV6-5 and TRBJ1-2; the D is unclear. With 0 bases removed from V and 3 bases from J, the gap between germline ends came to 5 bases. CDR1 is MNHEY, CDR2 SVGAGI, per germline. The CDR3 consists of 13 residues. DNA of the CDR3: TGTGCCAGCAGTTACTCGTCAGACTATGGCTACACCTTC. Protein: CASSYSSDYGYTF.

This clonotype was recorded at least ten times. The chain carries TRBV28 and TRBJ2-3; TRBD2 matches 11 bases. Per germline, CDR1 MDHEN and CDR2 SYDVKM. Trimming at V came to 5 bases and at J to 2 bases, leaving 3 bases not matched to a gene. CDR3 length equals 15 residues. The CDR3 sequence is CASSILAGDTDTQYF. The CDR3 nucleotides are TGTGCCAGCAGTATACTAGCGGGAGACACAGATACGCAGTATTTT.

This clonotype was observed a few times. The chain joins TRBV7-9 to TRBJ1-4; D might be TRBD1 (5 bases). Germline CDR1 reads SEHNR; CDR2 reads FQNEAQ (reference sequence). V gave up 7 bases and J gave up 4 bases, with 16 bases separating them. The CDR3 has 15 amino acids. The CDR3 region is CASNEYGGGNEKLFF. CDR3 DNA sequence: TGTGCCAGCAATGAATACGGCGGGGGTAATGAAAAACTGTTTTTT. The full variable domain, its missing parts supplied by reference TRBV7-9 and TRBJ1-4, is DTGVSQNPRHKITKRGQNVTFRCDPISEHNRLYWYRQTLGQGPEFLTYFQNEAQLEKSRLLSDRFSAERPKGSFSTLEIQRTEQGDSAMYLCASNEYGGGNEKLFFGSGTQLSVL.

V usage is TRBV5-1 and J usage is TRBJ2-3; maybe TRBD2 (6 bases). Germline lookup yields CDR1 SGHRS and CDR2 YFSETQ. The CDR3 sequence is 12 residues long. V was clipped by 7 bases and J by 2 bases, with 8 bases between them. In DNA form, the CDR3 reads TGCGCCAGCGGGACTGCCACAGATACGCAGTATTTT. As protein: CASGTATDTQYF.

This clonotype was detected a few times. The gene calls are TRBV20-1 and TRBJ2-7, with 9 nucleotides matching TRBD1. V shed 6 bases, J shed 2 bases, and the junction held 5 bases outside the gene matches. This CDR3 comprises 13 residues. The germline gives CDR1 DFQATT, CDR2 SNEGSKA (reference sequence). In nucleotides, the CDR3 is TGCAGTGCACCTCGACAGGGGGCCTACGAGCAGTACTTC. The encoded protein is CSAPRQGAYEQYF.

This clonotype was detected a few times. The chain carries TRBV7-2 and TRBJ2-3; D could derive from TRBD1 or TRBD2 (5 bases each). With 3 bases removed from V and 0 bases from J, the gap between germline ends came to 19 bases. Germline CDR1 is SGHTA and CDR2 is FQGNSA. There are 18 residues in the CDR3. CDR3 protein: CASSFWLRGTASTDTQYF. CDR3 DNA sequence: TGTGCCAGCAGCTTTTGGCTAAGAGGGACGGCGAGCACAGATACGCAGTATTTT. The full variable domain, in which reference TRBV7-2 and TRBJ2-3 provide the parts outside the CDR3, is GAGVSQSPSNKVTEKGKDVELRCDPISGHTALYWYRQSLGQGLEFLIYFQGNSAPDKSGLPSDRFSAERTGGSVSTLTIQRTQQEDSAVYLCASSFWLRGTASTDTQYFGPGTRLTVL.

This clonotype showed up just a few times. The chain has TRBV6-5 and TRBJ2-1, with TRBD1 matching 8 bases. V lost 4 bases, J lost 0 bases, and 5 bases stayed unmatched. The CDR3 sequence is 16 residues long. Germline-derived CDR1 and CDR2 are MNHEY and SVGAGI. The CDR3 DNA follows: TGTGCCAGCAGTTCTAGGACAGGGAGCTCCTACAATGAGCAGTTCTTC. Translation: CASSSRTGSSYNEQFF.

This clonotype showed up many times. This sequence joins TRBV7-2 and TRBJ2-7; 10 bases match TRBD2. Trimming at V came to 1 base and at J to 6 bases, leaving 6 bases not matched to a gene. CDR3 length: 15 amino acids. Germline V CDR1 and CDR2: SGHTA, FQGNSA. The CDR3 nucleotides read TGTGCCAGCAGCTTAGGTCCTAGCGGGGGCTCCGAGCAGTACTTC. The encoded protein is CASSLGPSGGSEQYF.

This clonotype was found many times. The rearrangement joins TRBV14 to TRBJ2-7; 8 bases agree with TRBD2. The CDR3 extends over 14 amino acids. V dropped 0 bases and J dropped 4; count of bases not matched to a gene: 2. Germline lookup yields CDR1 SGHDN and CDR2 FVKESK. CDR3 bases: TGTGCCAGCAGCCAAGAAGCGGGAGTTTACGAGCAGTACTTC. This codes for CASSQEAGVYEQYF.

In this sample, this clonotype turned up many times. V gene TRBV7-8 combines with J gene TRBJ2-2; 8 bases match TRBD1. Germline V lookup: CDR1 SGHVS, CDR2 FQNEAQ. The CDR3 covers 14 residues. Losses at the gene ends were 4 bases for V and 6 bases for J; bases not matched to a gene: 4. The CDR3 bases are TGTGCCAGCAGCTCCAGGACAGGGTCCGGGGAGCTGTTTTTT. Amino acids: CASSSRTGSGELFF.

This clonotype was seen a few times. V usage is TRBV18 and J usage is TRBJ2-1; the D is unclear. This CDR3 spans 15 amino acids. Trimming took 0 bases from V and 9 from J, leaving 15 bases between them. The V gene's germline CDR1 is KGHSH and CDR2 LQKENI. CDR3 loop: CASSPPALSGSEQFF. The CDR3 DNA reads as TGTGCCAGCTCACCACCGGCTCTCTCGGGTAGTGAGCAGTTCTTC.

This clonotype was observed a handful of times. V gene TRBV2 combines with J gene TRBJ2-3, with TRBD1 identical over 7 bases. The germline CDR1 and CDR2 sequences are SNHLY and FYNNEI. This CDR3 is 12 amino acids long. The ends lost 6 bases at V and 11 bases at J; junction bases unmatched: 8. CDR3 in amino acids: CASRIQGTKQYF. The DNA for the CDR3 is TGTGCCAGCAGGATACAGGGGACCAAGCAGTATTTT.

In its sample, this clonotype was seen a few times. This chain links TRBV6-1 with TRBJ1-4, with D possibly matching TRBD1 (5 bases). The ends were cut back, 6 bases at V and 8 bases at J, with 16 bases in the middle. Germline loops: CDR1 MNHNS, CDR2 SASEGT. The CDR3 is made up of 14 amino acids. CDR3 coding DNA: TGTGCCAGCAGCTTGGGGGTTGTGGAGGAAAAACTGTTTTTT. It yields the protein CASSLGVVEEKLFF.

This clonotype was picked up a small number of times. The CDR3 reads CASSLSGGVRETQYF. DNA for the CDR3: TGTGCCAGCAGCTTAAGCGGGGGGGTCCGGGAGACCCAGTACTTC. V usage is TRBV7-8 and J usage is TRBJ2-5; 10 bases match TRBD2. This CDR3 region has 15 residues. Germline-derived CDR1 and CDR2 are SGHVS and FQNEAQ. Trimming cost V 2 bases and J 5 bases; bases outside gene matches: 5.

CDR3 DNA sequence: TGTGCCAGCAGTGACTTCTTTGGAGATACGCAGTATTTT. It is translated as CASSDFFGDTQYF. This chain connects TRBV6-4 to TRBJ2-3; D remains unclear. The CDR3 covers 13 residues. The V end lost 1 base, the J end lost 5 bases, and 7 bases lay between the germline ends. Germline V gives CDR1 MRHNA, CDR2 SNTAGT.